Sequencing of this T cell receptor (beta chain) was carried out in a study of T cells and copy number aberrations in small-cell lung cancer. Whole-study findings and limits: All specimens were formalin-fixed paraffin-embedded tissue, which is known to introduce sequencing artifacts. Compared with adjacent lung tissue, tumors had lower T-cell richness and clonality and non-significantly lower density.

Clones were sequenced by immunoSEQ multiplex PCR, and TCRdb holds only the in-frame ones, with some missing. The table lists hundreds of clones, about nine tenths of them singletons. Every patient either smoked or had heavy second-hand smoke exposure. The junction had 6 bases not matched to a gene; V was cut back by 6 bases and J by 4 bases. This CDR3 has 14 residues. Germline V gene sequence: CDR1 MNHEY, CDR2 SVGAGI. This clone appeared a single time. What it recognizes is unknown. The specimen sequenced was normal tissue next to the tumor. This rearrangement joins TRBV6-5 to TRBJ1-5; 7 bases match TRBD1. The clonotype was recovered from a man aged 60 to 75 with small cell lung cancer. The CDR3 protein is CASRRTGRNQPQHF. As DNA, the CDR3 is TGTGCCAGCAGGCGGACAGGCCGGAATCAGCCCCAGCATTTT.